The source of this TCR beta chain is a study of regulatory T cells in long-lasting Graves disease. Study-wide background: Persistent cases took antithyroid drugs over 5 years and stayed TSH receptor antibody positive.

This sample's time point: persistent/refractory GD, antithyroid drugs over 5 years with positive TRAb. RNA from PBMCs was the source of the TCR library. This clonotype was detected ten times or more. Its antigen is not known. TCR beta libraries were built with iRepertoire HTBI primers and Arm-PCR of CDR3 regions. TCRdb passed the multiplex PCR reads through MiXCR, listing each CDR3 protein once. Among roughly 500,000 distinct CDR3 sequences, approximately 23% were seen once, and the ten largest hold around 12%. General study results and limits: What was studied was peripheral blood only, and not thyroid tissue. TRBV28 was favored in persistent disease, as were TRBJ1-2 and TRBJ2-5. Less diverse TCR repertoires were seen in persistent Graves' patients than in newly diagnosed ones.

CDR3 length equals 14 residues. Germline loops: CDR1 ENHRY, CDR2 SYGVKD. Trimming pared 5 bases from V and 5 bases from J, leaving 12 bases between. The V and J genes are TRBV10-3 and TRBJ2-2, with D possibly called TRBD1 or TRBD2 (5 bases each). The TCR originated in a female donor with Graves disease. This material consisted of peripheral blood mononuclear cells (PBMCs), taken when the disease was refractory, from a patient treated with antithyroid drugs. CDR3 amino acids: CAISPGTATGELFF. CDR3 bases: TGTGCCATCAGTCCCGGGACGGCAACCGGGGAGCTGTTTTTT.